The 32 T cell receptor beta chains listed next were all sequenced from one sample in a study of blood T cell repertoires in COVID-19. The table came from immunoSEQ multiplex PCR; TCRdb's copy has only in-frame clones and leaves some out. The table shows a few thousand clones, with more than 70% occurring only once. Sequencing was carried out using peripheral blood. Receptor source: a man in his 70s with COVID-19, enrolled during active disease.

The CDR3 region has the DNA TGCGCCAGCAGCTTGCTGACGGAGAGCACAGATACGCAGTATTTT. It yields the protein CASSLLTESTDTQYF. J is TRBJ2-3 and V is TRBV5-1; D gene uncertain. The V gene's germline CDR1 is SGHRS and CDR2 YFSETQ. V was trimmed by 1 base and J by 0 bases, leaving 9 bases between them. The CDR3 length is 15 residues.

V gene TRBV12-3 or TRBV12-4 combines with J gene TRBJ1-1; a possible D gene is TRBD1 (6 bases). The CDR3 length is 13 residues. Trimming pared 4 bases from V and 7 bases from J, leaving 13 bases between. CDR3 nucleotide sequence: TGTGCCAGCAGTTCCCCAGGACAGATTGAAGCTTTCTTT. Its translation is CASSSPGQIEAFF.

CDR3 sequence reads: CASSLASSQETQYF. DNA for the CDR3: TGTGCCAGCAGTCTAGCTTCGAGTCAAGAGACCCAGTACTTC. The gene calls are TRBV2 and TRBJ2-5; tentatively, D is TRBD2 (5 bases). This CDR3 has 14 amino acids. V was trimmed by 5 bases and J by 2 bases, leaving 12 bases between them. Germline CDR1 and CDR2: SNHLY and FYNNEI.

The chain employs TRBV6-5 and TRBJ2-1; weak D call: TRBD2 (6 bases). The V gene lost 6 bases and the J gene lost 2 bases, with 11 bases spanning the gap. The CDR3 totals 14 residues. The V gene's germline CDR1 is MNHEY and CDR2 SVGAGI. CDR3 residues: CASRTGLTYNEQFF. For the CDR3, the DNA is TGTGCCAGCAGGACGGGACTTACCTACAATGAGCAGTTCTTC.

This clone was observed a handful of times. The chain couples TRBV5-5 to TRBJ2-3; 11 bases are a match to TRBD2. The germline V gene has CDR1 SGHKS and CDR2 YYEKEE (reference sequence). V shed 0 bases, J shed 7 bases, and the junction held 10 bases outside the gene matches. The CDR3 contains 17 residues. This chain's CDR3 is CASSLALGGLAVHTQYF. CDR3 nucleotide sequence: TGTGCCAGCAGCTTGGCCCTGGGGGGACTAGCGGTACATACGCAGTATTTT. The complete variable domain, with remaining parts taken from reference TRBV5-5 and TRBJ2-3, reads DAGVTQSPTHLIKTRGQQVTLRCSPISGHKSVSWYQQVLGQGPQFIFQYYEKEERGRGNFPDRFSARQFPNYSSELNVNALLLGDSALYLCASSLALGGLAVHTQYFGPGTRLTVL.

The chain joins TRBV5-1 to TRBJ2-1; TRBD2 is a possible D gene (5 bases). CDR1 is SGHRS and CDR2 is YFSETQ in the germline V gene. V was clipped by 0 bases and J by 5 bases, with 9 bases between them. The CDR3 sequence is 14 residues long. The CDR3 loop is CASSLAPGNNEQFF. Written as DNA, the CDR3 is TGCGCCAGCAGCTTGGCCCCGGGGAACAATGAGCAGTTCTTC.

The chain recombines TRBV2 with TRBJ2-2, with TRBD1 as a possible D gene (6 bases). Germline V gene sequence: CDR1 SNHLY, CDR2 FYNNEI. This CDR3 comprises 13 residues. The CDR3 nucleotides read TGTGTCGAGAGGGGGATCTTCACCGGGGAGCTGTTTTTT. This gives the protein CVERGIFTGELFF.

This clone showed up just once. This sequence joins TRBV11-2 and TRBJ2-7, with D tentatively TRBD1 (5 bases). V was clipped by 3 bases and J by 3 bases, with 15 bases between them. The germline V gene encodes CDR1 SGHAT and CDR2 FQNNGV. The CDR3 covers 15 residues. The DNA for the CDR3 is TGTGCCAGCAGCTTCAACCCGGACACACACTACGAGCAGTACTTC. Protein sequence: CASSFNPDTHYEQYF.

CDR3 in amino acids: CAWRLAGSTDTQYF. CDR3 DNA sequence: TGTGCCTGGAGGCTAGCGGGAAGCACAGATACGCAGTATTTT. This chain links TRBV30 with TRBJ2-3, with TRBD2 matching 9 bases. There are 14 residues in the CDR3. The ends lost 3 bases at V and 0 bases at J; junction bases unmatched: 1. Germline V gene data show CDR1 as GTSNPN and CDR2 as SVGIG (reference sequence).

The chain joins TRBV7-2 to TRBJ1-1; TRBD1 is a possible D gene (5 bases). Germline CDR1 SGHTA, CDR2 FQGNSA. The CDR3 has 15 amino acids. Trimming pared 0 bases from V and 1 base from J, leaving 9 bases between. CDR3 in amino acids: CASSLAQGQNTEAFF. The CDR3, as DNA: TGTGCCAGCAGCTTAGCCCAGGGCCAGAACACTGAAGCTTTCTTT.

The V gene is TRBV6-5, the J gene TRBJ1-5; no definite D call. The length of the CDR3 is 13 residues. V shed 8 bases and J shed 1 base, with 9 bases lying between them. Germline CDR1 MNHEY, CDR2 SVGAGI. The CDR3 DNA reads TGTGCCAGCGCGACGGGGAGCAATCAGCCCCAGCATTTT. It yields the protein CASATGSNQPQHF.

The V gene is TRBV2, the J gene TRBJ2-5; 8 nucleotides line up with TRBD1. The germline gives CDR1 SNHLY, CDR2 FYNNEI. Unmatched junction bases numbered 19, after V lost 10 bases and J lost 6 bases. This CDR3 region has 16 residues. The CDR3 DNA follows: TGTGCCACCTATGACCGGTTGACAGGGGACTTGCAGACCCAGTACTTC. It is translated as CATYDRLTGDLQTQYF. Full variable domain (rest looked up from reference TRBV2 and TRBJ2-5): EPEVTQTPSHQVTQMGQEVILRCVPISNHLYFYWYRQILGQKVEFLVSFYNNEISEKSEIFDDQFSVERPDGSNFTLKIRSTKLEDSAMYFCATYDRLTGDLQTQYFGPGTRLLVL.

This rearrangement joins TRBV5-6 to TRBJ1-1, with D perhaps matching TRBD1 (6 bases). Trimming removed 0 bases from V and 4 bases from J, with 13 bases in between. The CDR3 length is 15 residues. Germline V gene sequence: CDR1 SGHDT, CDR2 YYEEEE. This CDR3 is CASSLAGGRGTEAFF. The CDR3 DNA reads as TGTGCCAGCAGCTTGGCCGGGGGGCGAGGCACTGAAGCTTTCTTT.

The J gene is TRBJ1-3, the V gene TRBV7-2, with a weak D call TRBD1 (6 bases). The V end lost 0 bases, the J end lost 4 bases, and 7 bases lay between the germline ends. The CDR3 totals 14 residues. Looked up from germline, CDR1 is SGHTA and CDR2 is FQGNSA. DNA of the CDR3: TGTGCCAGCAGCTTAGCGCAGGGGGGAAACACCATATATTTT. Its protein is CASSLAQGGNTIYF. The entire variable domain, with the rest obtained from reference TRBV7-2 and TRBJ1-3, is as follows: GAGVSQSPSNKVTEKGKDVELRCDPISGHTALYWYRQSLGQGLEFLIYFQGNSAPDKSGLPSDRFSAERTGGSVSTLTIQRTQQEDSAVYLCASSLAQGGNTIYFGEGSWLTVV.

The chain joins TRBV19 to TRBJ1-1; D unclear. Germline CDR1 and CDR2: LNHDA and SQIVND (reference sequence). This CDR3 contains 14 residues. V lost 6 bases and J 5 bases, leaving 16 bases between the germline ends. The CDR3 nucleotides are TGTGCCAGTAGAAATTCGGTAGGAGGGACTGAAGCTTTCTTT. Its protein is CASRNSVGGTEAFF.

This chain connects TRBV18 to TRBJ1-2; TRBD1 is a possible D gene (6 bases). V was clipped by 2 bases and J by 2 bases, with 9 bases between them. The CDR3 loop spans 14 amino acids. The germline CDR1 and CDR2 sequences are KGHSH and LQKENI. CDR3 DNA sequence: TGTGCCAGCTCACCAGGCAGGGGAAACTATGGCTACACCTTC. As protein: CASSPGRGNYGYTF.

The sample holds one count of this clone. V is TRBV4-1 and J is TRBJ1-3; D unclear. The germline V and J ends were trimmed by 1 base and 2 bases, with 3 bases remaining between them. The CDR3 loop spans 13 amino acids. CDR1 is MGHRA, CDR2 YSYEKL, per germline. The CDR3 loop reads CASSQGPGNTIYF. The CDR3 DNA sequence: TGCGCCAGCAGCCAAGGGCCTGGAAACACCATATATTTT.

V gene TRBV19 combines with J gene TRBJ1-1; D unclear. V dropped 6 bases and J dropped 0 bases, with 11 bases sitting between them. The germline gives CDR1 LNHDA, CDR2 SQIVND (reference sequence). There are 14 residues in the CDR3. The chain's CDR3 is CASRSMVMNTEAFF. The CDR3, as DNA: TGTGCCAGTAGGAGCATGGTAATGAACACTGAAGCTTTCTTT.

The rearrangement links TRBV6-6 to TRBJ1-1; possible D gene TRBD1, 5 bases. Germline V gene data show CDR1 as MNHNY and CDR2 as SVGAGI (reference sequence). V was clipped by 6 bases and J by 4 bases, with 18 bases between them. The CDR3 is 15 residues long. In DNA, the CDR3 is TGTGCCAGCAGCCGCCGACAGCTCGGGGGCACTGAAGCTTTCTTT. It translates to CASSRRQLGGTEAFF.

For this clone: At one end, the junction sequence differs from germline, possibly due to a read error. This chain connects TRBV5-4 to TRBJ2-2; weak D call: TRBD1 (6 bases). The CDR3 runs 15 residues. Per germline, CDR1 SGHNT and CDR2 YYREEE (reference sequence). In DNA, the CDR3 is TGTGCCAGCAGTTTTGACAGGACGAACAGCGGGGAGCTGTTTTTT. This codes for CASSFDRTNSGELFF.

V gene TRBV2 combines with J gene TRBJ2-3; D perhaps matches TRBD1 (6 bases). The CDR3 loop spans 15 amino acids. With 6 bases removed from V and 2 bases from J, the gap between germline ends came to 15 bases. Per the germline V gene, CDR1 is SNHLY and CDR2 is FYNNEI. The CDR3 DNA reads as TGTGCCAGCAGAAGCCGGGACATAAACACAGATACGCAGTATTTT. Amino acid sequence: CASRSRDINTDTQYF.

This sequence joins TRBV4-1 and TRBJ2-3, with a tentative D call TRBD2 (5 bases). Germline CDR1 MGHRA, CDR2 YSYEKL. V lost 4 bases and J lost 1, with 12 bases in between. The CDR3 length is 15 residues. For the CDR3, the DNA is TGCGCCAGCAGCCTCGGAGGAAGTGGCACAGATACGCAGTATTTT. Translation: CASSLGGSGTDTQYF.

This rearrangement joins TRBV19 to TRBJ2-1; weak D call: TRBD1 (6 bases). There are 14 residues in the CDR3. Deletions cut 3 bases from V and 4 bases from J, with 10 bases between. Germline V CDR1 and CDR2: LNHDA, SQIVND (reference sequence). CDR3 region: CASSMWTVYNEQFF. The CDR3 DNA is TGTGCCAGTAGTATGTGGACAGTTTACAATGAGCAGTTCTTC.

The chain joins TRBV2 to TRBJ1-5; D gene ambiguous. With 0 bases removed from V and 9 bases from J, the gap between germline ends came to 6 bases. Germline CDR1 reads SNHLY; CDR2 reads FYNNEI. There are 12 residues in the CDR3. As DNA, the CDR3 is TGTGCCAGCAGTGAAGCGCGAGGGCCCCAGCATTTT. It encodes CASSEARGPQHF.

In DNA form, the CDR3 reads TGTGCCAGCAGCGTCGGGGGGGCACTTCTCCACGAGCAGTACTTC. The encoded protein is CASSVGGALLHEQYF. The rearrangement links TRBV7-2 to TRBJ2-7; 8 nucleotides align to TRBD2. This CDR3 spans 15 amino acids. Germline CDR1 SGHTA, CDR2 FQGNSA. V gave up 5 bases and J gave up 5 bases; unmatched junction bases: 11.

This chain connects TRBV12-3 or TRBV12-4 to TRBJ2-1; the D is unclear. Trimming shortened V by 3 bases and J by 6 bases, and 6 bases separated the two germline ends. This CDR3 is 12 amino acids long. The CDR3 DNA is TGTGCCAGCAGTTTCGGTGGCAATGAGCAGTTCTTC. Translated, it gives CASSFGGNEQFF.

This clone was detected only once. This chain connects TRBV27 to TRBJ2-1, with D uncertain. This CDR3 is built from 11 residues. Germline lookup yields CDR1 MNHEY and CDR2 SMNVEV (reference sequence). The V end was cut by 6 bases, the J end by 3 bases, with 3 bases between. The CDR3 reads CASSHYNEQFF. In DNA, the CDR3 is TGTGCCAGCAGCCACTACAATGAGCAGTTCTTC.

This chain joins TRBV11-3 and TRBJ2-7; 7 bases are a match to TRBD2. The CDR3 length is 13 residues. Looked up from germline, CDR1 is SGHNT and CDR2 is YENEEA. J was trimmed by 6 bases and V by 1 base; bases with no gene match: 3. CDR3: CASSLATGGEQYF. DNA of the CDR3: TGTGCCAGCAGCTTAGCTACGGGAGGCGAGCAGTACTTC.

The genes are TRBV27 and TRBJ1-1; D call uncertain. CDR1 and CDR2 from the germline V gene are MNHEY and SMNVEV (reference sequence). The ends were cut back, 2 bases at V and 4 bases at J, with 5 bases in the middle. The CDR3 length is 12 residues. CDR3 bases: TGTGCCAGCAGTTTAACGGGCACTGAAGCTTTCTTT. Amino acid sequence: CASSLTGTEAFF.

V usage is TRBV5-4 and J usage is TRBJ1-2; D is perhaps TRBD1 (6 bases). Germline V CDR1 and CDR2: SGHNT, YYREEE (reference sequence). The CDR3 totals 14 residues. Trimming took 0 bases from V and 2 from J, leaving 8 bases between them. The CDR3 reads CASSLGGPNYGYTF. The DNA of the CDR3 is TGTGCCAGCAGCTTGGGGGGGCCAAACTATGGCTACACCTTC.

The chain recombines TRBV7-9 with TRBJ2-3; TRBD2 agrees at 7 bases. Germline CDR1 and CDR2: SEHNR and FQNEAQ (reference sequence). The CDR3 extends over 14 amino acids. Trimming removed 5 bases from V and 4 bases from J; junction bases left unmatched: 6. As DNA, the CDR3 is TGTGCCAGCAGCCTCCCGGGGGGATCAGATACGCAGTATTTT. Its protein is CASSLPGGSDTQYF.

V gene TRBV5-4 combines with J gene TRBJ2-1; 12 bases line up with TRBD2. Per germline, CDR1 SGHNT and CDR2 YYREEE (reference sequence). This CDR3 has 17 residues. The V gene end was trimmed by 0 bases and the J gene end by 4 bases; junction bases not matched to a gene: 5. CDR3 loop: CASSLGLAGGIYNEQFF. The CDR3 DNA is TGTGCCAGCAGCTTGGGGCTAGCGGGAGGGATTTACAATGAGCAGTTCTTC.